The clone carrying this TCR beta chain has a handful of counts. This sample stems from a study of blood T cell repertoires in COVID-19. Study at large: The United States, Italy and Spain provided the acute and convalescent COVID-19 samples.

Enrolled during active infection, Seattle patients were then followed longitudinally. In the source study's methods: The assay estimated nucleated cells by amplifying reference gene primers. The assay was immunoSEQ multiplex PCR, and TCRdb's table has in-frame clones only and misses some. That table furnishes V, J and clone size, whereas the DNA furnished D and trimming. The data show about 280,000 clones, just under 90% seen once. This clonotype was obtained from a woman in her 30s with COVID-19, enrolled during active disease. The sequenced sample consisted of peripheral blood.

CDR3 amino acids: CASSLSRGDGSPLHF. The CDR3 DNA reads TGTGCCAGCAGTCTAAGCCGGGGGGACGGTTCACCCCTCCACTTT. The rearrangement links TRBV6-5 to TRBJ1-6; tentative D call: TRBD1 (5 bases). The germline CDR1 and CDR2 sequences are MNHEY and SVGAGI. The V end was cut by 5 bases, the J end by 9 bases, with 17 bases between. The CDR3 length is 15 residues.